Ten or more counts support the clone carrying this TCR beta chain. Its cognate antigen is unknown. V was shortened by 7 bases and J by 4 bases, with 11 bases between the two germline ends. The CDR3 consists of 13 residues. Germline CDR1 and CDR2: MNHEY and SVGEGT. This entry belongs to a study of human T cells and chemical hapten exposure. Study as a whole: Diphenylcyclopropenone doses were given weekly to the scalps of patients across the roughly 22-week study.

Indicated time point: patch test 1, 2 weeks after DPC sensitization. The treatment was: therapeutic diphenylcyclopropenone sensitization with weekly scalp DPC. Study-wide points: High-frequency TCRs, those above 1 in 1000, stayed the same after DPC sensitization.

For the library, individual cDNA molecules each received unique molecular identifiers. TCRdb processed the RACE reads anew with MiXCR; each CDR3 protein has one entry. The sample carries some 400,000 distinct CDR3 sequences, around 4.8% recorded once. The sequence derives from a woman aged 50 to 65 with alopecia areata. Some clones in this sample may be carry-over from other donors' samples. The sequences come from whole blood, collected in connection with sensitization to the hapten diphenylcyclopropenone (DPC). The chain joins TRBV6-2 or TRBV6-3 to TRBJ1-5; D not certain. The CDR3 sequence: CASKDFRNQPQHF. The CDR3 DNA reads as TGTGCCAGCAAAGATTTTAGGAATCAGCCCCAGCATTTT.